This passage covers 5 T cell receptor beta chains from one sample sequenced in a study of CD8 T cells in ankylosing spondylitis. TCRdb reanalysed the 5' RACE reads using MiXCR and keeps one entry per CDR3 protein. Of roughly 250,000 distinct CDR3 sequences in the sample, roughly 10% were seen once. The sample taken for sequencing was blood, either unsorted or a sorted T cell fraction (not recorded which). These receptors came from a male donor with ankylosing spondylitis or in good health (not recorded which).

This clonotype has at least ten counts. CDR3 nucleotides: TGTGCCAGCAGCTTAGGTTTAAACAGATACACAGATACGCAGTATTTT. It yields the protein CASSLGLNRYTDTQYF. This sequence joins TRBV7-2 and TRBJ2-3; D is unclear. Germline-derived CDR1 and CDR2 are SGHTA and FQGNSA. This CDR3 spans 16 amino acids. Trimming pared 1 base from V and 2 bases from J, leaving 13 bases between.

This clonotype was counted at least ten times. The J gene is TRBJ1-1, the V gene TRBV20-1; perhaps TRBD1 as D (5 bases). CDR3 length equals 14 residues. CDR1 and CDR2 (germline): DFQATT, SNEGSKA (reference sequence). Trimming took off 4 bases at V and 1 base at J, with 13 bases between the two ends. CDR3 region: CSATSTARNTEAFF. CDR3 sequence (DNA): TGCAGTGCTACCTCGACAGCTAGGAACACTGAAGCTTTCTTT.

In its sample, this clonotype was seen many times. The CDR3 DNA sequence: TGCAGCGGGGGGGGGACGCAAGAGACCCAGTACTTC. Amino acid sequence: CSGGGTQETQYF. This chain joins TRBV29-1 and TRBJ2-5; 7 bases map to TRBD2. This CDR3 is built from 12 residues. The ends lost 7 bases at V and 2 bases at J; junction bases unmatched: 4. Germline CDR1 and CDR2: SQVTM and ANQGSEA. The full variable domain, completed using reference TRBV29-1 and TRBJ2-5, is SAVISQKPSRDICQRGTSLTIQCQVDSQVTMMFWYRQQPGQSLTLIATANQGSEATYESGFVIDKFPISRPNLTFSTLTVSNMSPEDSSIYLCSGGGTQETQYFGPGTRLLVL.

In its sample, this clonotype was seen many times. This chain joins TRBV30 and TRBJ1-6, with 8 bases matching TRBD1. Germline trimming cut 3 bases from V and 5 bases from J; bases unmatched to any gene: 9. CDR3 length: 16 residues. Germline V gene data show CDR1 as GTSNPN and CDR2 as SVGIG (reference sequence). The CDR3 DNA reads TGTGCCTGGAGGGACTCCGGACAGGGACATAATTCACCCCTCCACTTT. Translated, it gives CAWRDSGQGHNSPLHF.

This clonotype was seen more than once but under ten times. The gene calls are TRBV7-2 and TRBJ2-3; 8 bases map to TRBD2. This CDR3 has 16 residues. The germline gives CDR1 SGHTA, CDR2 FQGNSA. The ends lost 4 bases at V and 6 bases at J; junction bases unmatched: 12. The CDR3 DNA is TGTGCCAGCAGCTCAGAGCGGGGGACTTCGGGGGATACGCAGTATTTT. Its translation: CASSSERGTSGDTQYF.